In its sample, the clone carrying this T cell receptor beta chain was seen once. Its target is unknown. This specimen belongs to a study of shared clonotypes between healthy human individuals. As for the study in general: There were three CD4 naive, three CD4 memory, two CD8 naive and one CD8 memory plates per donor. Study-wide findings and caveats: The four-donor shared clonotypes exceeded non-shared clonotypes in generation probability, with non-shared ones scoring lower. Represented diversity (both genetic and exposure-history) was limited by the small number of donors.

Cells designated naive CD8 were CD45RO-negative and were positively selected for CCR7, with terminally differentiated effector memory CD45RA+ cells excluded. All donors qualified as healthy HIV-negative adults and had experienced no recent acute infections or vaccinations. Clones were sequenced by immunoSEQ multiplex PCR, and TCRdb holds only the in-frame ones, with some missing. The table lists nearly 2 million clones, approximately 94% of them singletons. This TCR derives from a man between 18 and 29 years old in good health. Sequenced input: naive CD8+ T cells sorted from blood.

As DNA, the CDR3 is TGTGCCAGCAGTATCGATGGGGACAGACTTAATGAAAAACTGTTTTTT. This codes for CASSIDGDRLNEKLFF. The chain uses TRBV6-6 and TRBJ1-4; 7 positions agree with TRBD1. This CDR3 spans 16 amino acids. After removal of 5 bases from V and 4 bases from J, the junction contained 10 bases not matched to a gene. Per the germline V gene, CDR1 is MNHNY and CDR2 is SVGAGI (reference sequence).